One and the same sample provided the 21 T cell receptor beta chains below, sequenced in a study of CD8+CD57+ T cells in acquired aplastic anemia. Profiling of TCR beta VDJ combinations and CDR3 sequences used genomic DNA as template. Each CDR3 protein gets one entry after TCRdb re-called the reads with MiXCR. The table records hundreds of thousands of distinct CDR3 sequences, 25% to 40% of them present only once. For sequencing, patients were chosen who had shown expansion of CD8+CD57+ cells by flow cytometry. Input material: sorted CD4+, CD8+, or CD8+CD57+ T cells (not recorded which) from PBMCs. Source of these receptors: a human donor with aplastic anemia.

This clonotype showed up many times. This chain connects TRBV12-5 to TRBJ1-2, with 7 bases identical to TRBD1. The germline gives CDR1 LGHNT, CDR2 FRNRAP. The junction had 11 bases not matched to a gene; V was cut back by 8 bases and J by 8 bases. The CDR3 length is 13 residues. This CDR3 is CASSTGTDEGYTF. CDR3 sequence (DNA): TGTGCTAGTTCAACCGGGACAGATGAAGGCTACACCTTC.

This clonotype was seen repeatedly, ten times or more. The chain recombines TRBV2 with TRBJ2-5; D remains ambiguous. This CDR3 comprises 14 residues. The germline V gene encodes CDR1 SNHLY and CDR2 FYNNEI. V lost 0 bases and J lost 5, with 10 bases in between. The CDR3 sequence: CASSEALAVETQYF. The CDR3 bases are TGTGCCAGCAGTGAAGCGCTTGCGGTTGAGACCCAGTACTTC.

This clonotype has at least ten counts. The J gene is TRBJ2-7, the V gene TRBV15, with 9 bases aligning to TRBD1. Unmatched junction bases numbered 5, after V lost 4 bases and J lost 4 bases. CDR3 size: 14 residues. Germline V gene data show CDR1 as LNHNV and CDR2 as YYDKDF (reference sequence). The CDR3 DNA follows: TGTGCCACCAGCATACGGACAGGGGAGTACGAGCAGTACTTC. As protein: CATSIRTGEYEQYF.

This clonotype has at least ten counts. This CDR3 is CASRAGREQYF. The CDR3 coding sequence is TGTGCCAGTAGGGCAGGGCGCGAGCAGTACTTC. The genes are TRBV19 and TRBJ2-7; perhaps TRBD1 as D (5 bases). The V and J ends lost 6 bases and 6 bases respectively, with 9 bases between them. Germline lookup yields CDR1 LNHDA and CDR2 SQIVND (reference sequence). The CDR3 runs to 11 residues.

This sequence joins TRBV20-1 and TRBJ2-1; D is undetermined. Trimming shortened V by 0 bases and J by 5 bases, and 11 bases separated the two germline ends. In germline, CDR1 is DFQATT, CDR2 SNEGSKA (reference sequence). CDR3 length: 14 residues. This CDR3 is CSARDLGEDNEQFF. The DNA for the CDR3 is TGCAGTGCTAGAGATCTCGGAGAGGACAATGAGCAGTTCTTC.

This clonotype was seen repeatedly, ten times or more. V is TRBV5-1 and J is TRBJ2-7; D is undetermined. With 7 bases removed from V and 4 bases from J, the gap between germline ends came to 12 bases. CDR3 length: 12 amino acids. Germline V gene data show CDR1 as SGHRS and CDR2 as YFSETQ. CDR3 sequence reads: CASSETAYEQYF. The CDR3 coding sequence is TGCGCCAGCTCAGAGACTGCGTACGAGCAGTACTTC. Based on the CDR3 plus reference TRBV5-1 and TRBJ2-7, the full variable domain is KAGVTQTPRYLIKTRGQQVTLSCSPISGHRSVSWYQQTPGQGLQFLFEYFSETQRNKGNFPGRFSGRQFSNSRSEMNVSTLELGDSALYLCASSETAYEQYFGPGTRLTVT.

With respect to this clonotype: This may be a read error, as it is one base from a much larger clone. The chain couples TRBV10-3 to TRBJ1-2; D remains unclear. CDR1 is ENHRY, CDR2 SYGVKD, per germline. The CDR3 extends over 14 amino acids. DNA of the CDR3: TGTGCCAGCAGTCTGGGCGTAGGAGACTATGGCTACACCTTC. Amino acid sequence: CASSLGVGDYGYTF.

In this sample, this clonotype turned up a few times. The chain has TRBV12-3 or TRBV12-4 and TRBJ1-2; 7 bases line up with TRBD1. The J segment lost 5 bases and the V segment lost 4 bases, leaving 7 bases of the junction unmatched. The CDR3 loop spans 14 amino acids. The CDR3 DNA is TGTGCCAGCAGTTCAGGGACAGACACTTATGGCTACACCTTC. Its translation: CASSSGTDTYGYTF.

This rearrangement joins TRBV20-1 to TRBJ2-2; D might be TRBD1 or TRBD2, each matching 6 bases. The V gene's germline CDR1 is DFQATT and CDR2 SNEGSKA (reference sequence). This CDR3 is 15 amino acids long. Trimming took 6 bases from V and 4 from J, leaving 18 bases between them. CDR3 residues: CSASGAGRTTGELFF. The CDR3 nucleotides are TGCAGTGCCTCGGGGGCGGGGCGGACCACCGGGGAGCTGTTTTTT.

This clonotype was seen repeatedly, ten times or more. The chain joins TRBV9 to TRBJ2-2; possible D gene TRBD2, 7 bases. The CDR3 spans 15 residues. Looked up from germline, CDR1 is SGDLS and CDR2 is YYNGEE. The V end was cut by 1 base, the J end by 5 bases, with 12 bases between. Here the CDR3 DNA reads TGTGCCAGCAGCGTAACGGGGGGCCTAACCGGGGAGCTGTTTTTT. Translation gives CASSVTGGLTGELFF. Variable domain in full (rest from reference TRBV9 and TRBJ2-2): DSGVTQTPKHLITATGQRVTLRCSPRSGDLSVYWYQQSLDQGLQFLIQYYNGEERAKGNILERFSAQQFPDLHSELNLSSLELGDSALYFCASSVTGGLTGELFFGEGSRLTVL.

In this sample, this clonotype turned up many times. J is TRBJ1-6 and V is TRBV7-9; possibly TRBD1 for D (6 bases). The CDR3 totals 13 residues. Between the trimmed V and J ends, which lost 1 base and 10 bases, there was a span of 8 bases. CDR1 and CDR2 (germline): SEHNR, FQNEAQ (reference sequence). The CDR3 region is CASSLGTASPLHF. In DNA form, the CDR3 reads TGTGCCAGCAGCTTAGGGACAGCCTCACCCCTCCACTTT.

This clonotype was detected many times. This rearrangement joins TRBV19 to TRBJ2-1; D gene unclear. Germline V gives CDR1 LNHDA, CDR2 SQIVND (reference sequence). This CDR3 is built from 14 residues. V lost 4 bases, J lost 5 bases, and 12 bases lay in between. CDR3 protein: CASSKGERNNEQFF. CDR3 coding DNA: TGTGCCAGTAGTAAGGGCGAAAGAAACAATGAGCAGTTCTTC.

In its sample, this clonotype was seen a few times. The chain combines TRBV5-1 with TRBJ1-1, with D unclear. The CDR3 length is 15 residues. Germline assignment: CDR1 SGHRS and CDR2 YFSETQ. V dropped 0 bases and J dropped 1 base, with 10 bases sitting between them. CDR3 sequence (DNA): TGCGCCAGCAGCTTGGAGGCGGGATCGAACACTGAAGCTTTCTTT. Its protein product is CASSLEAGSNTEAFF. The full variable domain, with the rest looked up from reference TRBV5-1 and TRBJ1-1, is KAGVTQTPRYLIKTRGQQVTLSCSPISGHRSVSWYQQTPGQGLQFLFEYFSETQRNKGNFPGRFSGRQFSNSRSEMNVSTLELGDSALYLCASSLEAGSNTEAFFGQGTRLTVV.

This clonotype appeared many times. CDR3 in DNA: TGTGCCAGCAGTTTTTTATATGAGCAGTTCTTC. Its translation: CASSFLYEQFF. The J gene is TRBJ2-1, the V gene TRBV2; D not resolved. The germline V gene encodes CDR1 SNHLY and CDR2 FYNNEI. With 5 bases removed from V and 8 bases from J, the gap between germline ends came to 7 bases. There are 11 residues in the CDR3.

Concerning this clonotype: One base away lies a much larger clone, so this may be a sequencing read error. V usage is TRBV12-3 or TRBV12-4 and J usage is TRBJ2-7; 8 bases align to TRBD2. J gave up 6 bases and V 6 bases, and 13 bases lay outside the gene matches. This CDR3 is 15 amino acids long. The DNA for the CDR3 is TGTGCCAGCAGCCTTCCCGGGACTAGGAGTGGCGAGCAGTACTTC. It specifies CASSLPGTRSGEQYF.

The CDR3 protein is CASSDYFNNEQFF. The CDR3 DNA follows: TGTGCCAGCAGCGACTACTTCAACAATGAGCAGTTCTTC. The rearrangement uses TRBV7-9 and TRBJ2-1, with a tentative D call TRBD2 (5 bases). The CDR3 runs 13 residues. CDR1 and CDR2 (germline): SEHNR, FQNEAQ (reference sequence). Trimming shortened V by 5 bases and J by 5 bases, and 10 bases separated the two germline ends. The full variable domain, in which reference TRBV7-9 and TRBJ2-1 provide the parts outside the CDR3, is DTGVSQNPRHKITKRGQNVTFRCDPISEHNRLYWYRQTLGQGPEFLTYFQNEAQLEKSRLLSDRFSAERPKGSFSTLEIQRTEQGDSAMYLCASSDYFNNEQFFGPGTRLTVL.

This clonotype was observed once. The gene calls are TRBV19 and TRBJ2-6; D unresolved. With 0 bases removed from V and 1 base from J, the gap between germline ends came to 10 bases. The CDR3 sequence is 17 residues long. Germline values: CDR1 LNHDA, CDR2 SQIVND (reference sequence). CDR3 DNA: TGTGCCAGTAGTATAGATCGATTGTGGTCTGGGGCCAACGTCCTGACTTTC. Protein: CASSIDRLWSGANVLTF.

This clonotype was seen ten or more times. V and J are TRBV9 and TRBJ1-2; the D is unclear. The CDR3 covers 15 residues. Germline lookup yields CDR1 SGDLS and CDR2 YYNGEE. The V gene lost 0 bases and the J gene lost 0 bases, with 9 bases spanning the gap. DNA for the CDR3: TGTGCCAGCAGCGTAGCTGGCTATTCTAACTATGGCTACACCTTC. This sequence encodes CASSVAGYSNYGYTF.

This rearrangement joins TRBV2 to TRBJ1-5; D remains ambiguous. CDR1 is SNHLY and CDR2 is FYNNEI in the germline V gene. V was trimmed by 7 bases and J by 9 bases, leaving 13 bases between them. The CDR3 spans 12 residues. CDR3: CASTDHSPPQHF. DNA for the CDR3: TGTGCCAGCACCGACCACAGCCCGCCCCAGCATTTT.

This clonotype was detected ten times or more. The V gene is TRBV20-1, the J gene TRBJ2-7, with a possible D match to TRBD2 (6 bases). V lost 7 bases and J 6 bases, leaving 10 bases between the germline ends. The CDR3 length is 10 residues. Germline V gives CDR1 DFQATT, CDR2 SNEGSKA (reference sequence). The CDR3 is CSGGDGEQYF. DNA for the CDR3: TGCAGTGGGGGGGATGGCGAGCAGTACTTC.

The chain couples TRBV29-1 to TRBJ2-2; 16 bases agree with TRBD2. Germline trimming cut 6 bases from V and 4 bases from J; bases unmatched to any gene: 2. This CDR3 is built from 15 residues. Germline loops: CDR1 SQVTM, CDR2 ANQGSEA. The DNA for the CDR3 is TGCAGCGTCGGGACTAGCGGGGGGGCCACCGGGGAGCTGTTTTTT. This encodes CSVGTSGGATGELFF.